One and the same sample provided the 27 T cell receptor beta chains below, sequenced in a study of cytomegalovirus exposure and HLA in healthy donors. Primers included in the PCR were 60 Vbeta and 13 Jbeta primers. Sequenced by immunoSEQ multiplex PCR; TCRdb stores in-frame clones only, minus some. This sample has some 96,000 clones, with about 80% found just once. Material for sequencing was PBMCs. The receptors come from a man aged 40-49 years in good health and CMV-seropositive.

Only one count was recorded for this clone. The chain links TRBV2 to TRBJ2-3, with D tentatively TRBD1 (6 bases). This CDR3 region has 14 residues. Germline values: CDR1 SNHLY, CDR2 FYNNEI. V dropped 7 bases and J dropped 1 base, with 12 bases sitting between them. DNA of the CDR3: TGTGCCAGCACTTTCCGGACAGGCACAGATACGCAGTATTTT. Encoded protein: CASTFRTGTDTQYF.

This clone came up once. This chain connects TRBV15 to TRBJ1-4; D might be TRBD1 (5 bases). CDR1 LNHNV and CDR2 YYDKDF come from the germline V gene (reference sequence). The V gene lost 4 bases and the J gene lost 3 bases, with 21 bases spanning the gap. This CDR3 spans 18 amino acids. The CDR3 region is CATSTNQAGRSANEKLFF. The CDR3 coding sequence is TGTGCCACCAGCACGAATCAGGCAGGGCGATCGGCTAATGAAAAACTGTTTTTT.

J is TRBJ2-3 and V is TRBV7-2; D is possibly TRBD1 (6 bases). The germline V gene has CDR1 SGHTA and CDR2 FQGNSA. V lost 5 bases to trimming and J lost 2 bases, with 14 bases between them. This CDR3 contains 15 residues. CDR3 amino acids: CASSGRGGATDTQYF. CDR3 DNA: TGTGCCAGCAGCGGTAGAGGGGGAGCCACAGATACGCAGTATTTT.

The rearrangement links TRBV15 to TRBJ1-2; D ambiguous. With 0 bases removed from V and 7 bases from J, the gap between germline ends came to 18 bases. CDR1 is LNHNV, CDR2 YYDKDF, per germline (reference sequence). CDR3 size: 16 residues. The CDR3 sequence is CATSRDPGGRRSGYTF. CDR3 nucleotides: TGTGCCACCAGCAGAGATCCGGGTGGTAGGAGATCTGGCTACACCTTC. The complete variable domain, with remaining parts taken from reference TRBV15 and TRBJ1-2, reads DAMVIQNPRYQVTQFGKPVTLSCSQTLNHNVMYWYQQKSSQAPKLLFHYYDKDFNNEADTPDNFQSRRPNTSFCFLDIRSPGLGDTAMYLCATSRDPGGRRSGYTFGSGTRLTVV.

This chain connects TRBV6-5 to TRBJ1-2; D ambiguous. Germline lookup yields CDR1 MNHEY and CDR2 SVGAGI. The CDR3 runs 13 residues. V dropped 5 bases and J dropped 8 bases, with 15 bases sitting between them. CDR3 in DNA: TGTGCCAGCAGTGAGGGCTCATATCGGGGCTACACCTTC. Its translation: CASSEGSYRGYTF.

In its sample, this clone was seen a few times. The rearrangement links TRBV28 to TRBJ1-5; 8 bases agree with TRBD1. V lost 6 bases and J lost 2; bases outside the gene matches: 3. The CDR3 runs 14 residues. The germline V gene has CDR1 MDHEN and CDR2 SYDVKM. The CDR3 DNA is TGTGCCAGCAGCGCGGGACAGGGCAATCAGCCCCAGCATTTT. It translates to CASSAGQGNQPQHF.

The rearrangement links TRBV11-2 to TRBJ2-7; D is undetermined. The CDR3 loop spans 13 amino acids. The V end lost 0 bases, the J end lost 0 bases, and 3 bases lay between the germline ends. In germline, CDR1 is SGHAT, CDR2 FQNNGV. The CDR3 loop is CASSLDYSYEQYF. The CDR3, as DNA: TGTGCCAGCAGCTTAGACTACTCCTACGAGCAGTACTTC.

V usage is TRBV5-6 and J usage is TRBJ1-1; tentatively, D is TRBD1 (5 bases). This CDR3 region has 14 residues. Per germline, CDR1 SGHDT and CDR2 YYEEEE. The V end was cut by 3 bases, the J end by 3 bases, with 12 bases between. CDR3 DNA sequence: TGTGCCAGCAGCTGGTTTCAGGGATACACTGAAGCTTTCTTT. Translation gives CASSWFQGYTEAFF.

V gene TRBV2 combines with J gene TRBJ2-5, with TRBD1 identical over 9 bases. Germline trimming cut 3 bases from V and 4 bases from J; bases unmatched to any gene: 6. The CDR3 has 15 residues. The germline V gene encodes CDR1 SNHLY and CDR2 FYNNEI. The CDR3 DNA follows: TGTGCCAGCAGTGACTGGGACAGGGACTCAGAGACCCAGTACTTC. This codes for CASSDWDRDSETQYF.

This chain joins TRBV19 and TRBJ1-5; D remains ambiguous. Trimming took 5 bases from V and 9 from J, leaving 11 bases between them. Germline V gene data show CDR1 as LNHDA and CDR2 as SQIVND (reference sequence). The CDR3 loop spans 12 amino acids. The CDR3 sequence: CASSADLGPQHF. The DNA of the CDR3 is TGTGCCAGTAGTGCGGACTTGGGGCCCCAGCATTTT.

V is TRBV9 and J is TRBJ2-3, with TRBD2 matching over 13 bases. The length of the CDR3 is 17 residues. Germline CDR1 is SGDLS and CDR2 is YYNGEE. The J segment lost 4 bases and the V segment lost 0 bases, leaving 5 bases of the junction unmatched. CDR3 loop: CASSVGRTSGSADTQYF. DNA of the CDR3: TGTGCCAGCAGCGTAGGAAGGACTAGCGGGAGCGCAGATACGCAGTATTTT.

CDR3 in DNA: TGTGCCAGCAGTGAAAGTAGCACCCCATGGGTCGAGCAGTACTTC. Amino acids: CASSESSTPWVEQYF. The chain combines TRBV6-1 with TRBJ2-7; no firm D call. Germline V gene lookup returns CDR1 MNHNS and CDR2 SASEGT. Trimming shortened V by 2 bases and J by 6 bases, and 17 bases separated the two germline ends. There are 15 residues in the CDR3.

V usage is TRBV4-2 and J usage is TRBJ1-2; TRBD1 agrees at 10 bases. This CDR3 region has 15 residues. Unmatched junction bases numbered 4, after V lost 0 bases and J lost 6 bases. Germline V gene lookup returns CDR1 LGHNA and CDR2 YNFKEQ. This CDR3 reads CASSQDRGTGDGYTF. DNA of the CDR3: TGTGCCAGCAGCCAAGATCGGGGGACAGGGGATGGCTACACCTTC.

This chain uses TRBV27 with TRBJ1-2, with a tentative D call TRBD1 (5 bases). Per germline, CDR1 MNHEY and CDR2 SMNVEV (reference sequence). The germline V and J ends were trimmed by 5 bases and 11 bases, with 15 bases remaining between them. CDR3 length: 12 residues. CDR3 amino acids: CASSPDSGGYTF. CDR3 sequence (DNA): TGTGCCAGCAGTCCCGACAGTGGGGGGTACACCTTC.

J is TRBJ2-3 and V is TRBV4-2; the match to TRBD2 covers 9 bases. The CDR3 covers 17 residues. The germline gives CDR1 LGHNA, CDR2 YNFKEQ. The V gene end was trimmed by 4 bases and the J gene end by 6 bases; junction bases not matched to a gene: 14. CDR3 in DNA: TGTGCCAGCAGCCGCAGCGCGGGGGGGCTGGGGACTGATACGCAGTATTTT. As protein: CASSRSAGGLGTDTQYF.

The rearrangement joins TRBV7-3 to TRBJ2-2, with D uncertain. V was trimmed by 2 bases and J by 0 bases, leaving 10 bases between them. Germline V gene data show CDR1 as SGHTA and CDR2 as FQGTGA. The CDR3 totals 16 residues. The CDR3 here is CASSLWPHTNTGELFF. The CDR3, as DNA: TGTGCCAGCAGCTTATGGCCCCACACGAACACCGGGGAGCTGTTTTTT. The full variable domain, completed using reference TRBV7-3 and TRBJ2-2, is GAGVSQTPSNKVTEKGKYVELRCDPISGHTALYWYRQSLGQGPEFLIYFQGTGAADDSGLPNDRFFAVRPEGSVSTLKIQRTERGDSAVYLCASSLWPHTNTGELFFGEGSRLTVL.

There are a few counts of this clone. The CDR3 here is CATSRDSDYGYTF. The CDR3 DNA reads TGTGCCACCAGCAGAGATTCGGACTATGGCTACACCTTC. This sequence joins TRBV15 and TRBJ1-2; no definite D call. The germline V gene has CDR1 LNHNV and CDR2 YYDKDF (reference sequence). Trimming removed 0 bases from V and 3 bases from J, with 5 bases in between. The CDR3 is 13 residues long.

This clone showed up just once. The V and J genes are TRBV11-2 and TRBJ2-7; 7 bases match TRBD1. V gave up 7 bases and J gave up 2 bases; unmatched junction bases: 8. The germline V gene has CDR1 SGHAT and CDR2 FQNNGV. The CDR3 covers 14 residues. CDR3 sequence reads: CASTTLTGPYEQYF. DNA for the CDR3: TGTGCCAGCACAACCTTGACAGGGCCCTACGAGCAGTACTTC. Full variable domain (rest looked up from reference TRBV11-2 and TRBJ2-7): EAGVAQSPRYKIIEKRQSVAFWCNPISGHATLYWYQQILGQGPKLLIQFQNNGVVDDSQLPKDRFSAERLKGVDSTLKIQPAKLEDSAVYLCASTTLTGPYEQYFGPGTRLTVT.

The chain combines TRBV10-3 with TRBJ2-6; 8 bases match TRBD1. Trimming cost V 6 bases and J 4 bases; bases outside gene matches: 5. Germline loops: CDR1 ENHRY, CDR2 SYGVKD. CDR3 length: 15 amino acids. CDR3: CAISQGALGANVLTF. DNA for the CDR3: TGTGCCATCAGCCAGGGGGCGCTGGGGGCCAACGTCCTGACTTTC.

Worth noting for this clone: The junction differs from germline at one of its ends, possibly a read error. V gene TRBV27 combines with J gene TRBJ1-4, with 8 bases fitting TRBD1. The CDR3 contains 13 residues. CDR1 is MNHEY, CDR2 SMNVEV, per germline (reference sequence). The CDR3 here is CGSSDRAREKLFF. The CDR3 nucleotides read TGCGGATCCTCGGACAGGGCAAGGGAAAAACTGTTTTTT.

This clone was seen only a few times. The chain couples TRBV4-1 to TRBJ2-5; tentatively, D is TRBD1 (6 bases). CDR1 MGHRA and CDR2 YSYEKL come from the germline V gene. V was clipped by 1 base and J by 2 bases, with 11 bases between them. This CDR3 is built from 15 residues. CDR3 loop: CASSQVLDRQETQYF. CDR3 nucleotide sequence: TGCGCCAGCAGCCAAGTCCTCGACAGGCAAGAGACCCAGTACTTC.

This sequence joins TRBV29-1 and TRBJ2-3; TRBD2 aligns across 7 bases. The CDR3 loop spans 14 amino acids. Per the germline V gene, CDR1 is SQVTM and CDR2 is ANQGSEA. J was trimmed by 0 bases and V by 4 bases; bases with no gene match: 4. DNA for the CDR3: TGCAGCGTTGGATGGGGGGGGAGCACAGATACGCAGTATTTT. Translated: CSVGWGGSTDTQYF.

This sequence joins TRBV5-6 and TRBJ2-7, with 8 bases matching TRBD1. The V and J ends lost 0 bases and 2 bases, in that order; junction bases with no gene match: 7. This CDR3 is built from 16 residues. Germline CDR1 and CDR2: SGHDT and YYEEEE. The CDR3: CASSLAVGGQAYEQYF. In DNA form, the CDR3 reads TGTGCCAGCAGCTTGGCCGTAGGGGGACAGGCCTACGAGCAGTACTTC.

V is TRBV27 and J is TRBJ2-1; 7 nucleotides align to TRBD1. The junction had 8 bases not matched to a gene; V was cut back by 2 bases and J by 4 bases. CDR1 is MNHEY, CDR2 SMNVEV, per germline (reference sequence). The CDR3 has 16 amino acids. As DNA, the CDR3 is TGTGCCAGCAGTTTACGGGGACAGTACGAGTACAATGAGCAGTTCTTC. This codes for CASSLRGQYEYNEQFF.

The chain combines TRBV5-1 with TRBJ2-3; no firm D call. Germline CDR1 is SGHRS and CDR2 is YFSETQ. The CDR3 spans 13 residues. The V and J ends lost 0 bases and 5 bases respectively, with 7 bases between them. The CDR3 nucleotides are TGCGCCAGCAGCTTGGAGTCTAGAGATACGCAGTATTTT. It codes for CASSLESRDTQYF.

This clone was counted between two and nine times. The chain links TRBV5-6 to TRBJ1-4; no firm D call. The V and J ends lost 0 bases and 7 bases respectively, with 10 bases between them. The CDR3 is made up of 14 amino acids. CDR1 and CDR2 from the germline V gene are SGHDT and YYEEEE. This CDR3 reads CASSLGQSGEKLFF. In nucleotides, the CDR3 is TGTGCCAGCAGCTTGGGGCAGTCAGGTGAAAAACTGTTTTTT.

The rearrangement uses TRBV7-2 and TRBJ2-2; TRBD1 aligns across 7 bases. This CDR3 region has 17 residues. Per the germline V gene, CDR1 is SGHTA and CDR2 is FQGNSA. After removal of 4 bases from V and 7 bases from J, the junction contained 15 bases not matched to a gene. The CDR3 is CASSSLPGTAGIGELFF. The CDR3 DNA reads TGTGCCAGCAGCTCGTTACCGGGGACAGCTGGAATCGGGGAGCTGTTTTTT.